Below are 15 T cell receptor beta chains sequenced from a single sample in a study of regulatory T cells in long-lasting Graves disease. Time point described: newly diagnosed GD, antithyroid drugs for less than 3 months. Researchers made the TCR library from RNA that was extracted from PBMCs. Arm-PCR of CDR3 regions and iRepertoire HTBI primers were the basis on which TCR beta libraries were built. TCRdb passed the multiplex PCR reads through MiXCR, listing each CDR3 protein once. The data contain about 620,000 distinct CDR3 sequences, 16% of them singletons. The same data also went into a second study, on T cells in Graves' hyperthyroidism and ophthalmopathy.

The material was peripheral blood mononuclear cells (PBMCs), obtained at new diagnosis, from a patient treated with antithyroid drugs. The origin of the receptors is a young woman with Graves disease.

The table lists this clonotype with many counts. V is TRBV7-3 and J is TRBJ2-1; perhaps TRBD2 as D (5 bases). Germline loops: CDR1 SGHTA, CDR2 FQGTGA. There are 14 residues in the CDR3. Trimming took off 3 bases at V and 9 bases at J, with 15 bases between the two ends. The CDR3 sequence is CASSFGPPSGEQFF. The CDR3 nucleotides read TGTGCCAGCAGCTTTGGCCCCCCCAGCGGTGAGCAGTTCTTC.

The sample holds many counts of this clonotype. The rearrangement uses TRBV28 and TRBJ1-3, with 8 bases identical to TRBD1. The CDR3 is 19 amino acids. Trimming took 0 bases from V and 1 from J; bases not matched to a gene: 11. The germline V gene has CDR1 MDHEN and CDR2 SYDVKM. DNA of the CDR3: TGTGCCAGCAGTTTATGGCCCCCCCCCCAGGGGGCTTCTGGAAACACCATATATTTT. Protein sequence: CASSLWPPPQGASGNTIYF.

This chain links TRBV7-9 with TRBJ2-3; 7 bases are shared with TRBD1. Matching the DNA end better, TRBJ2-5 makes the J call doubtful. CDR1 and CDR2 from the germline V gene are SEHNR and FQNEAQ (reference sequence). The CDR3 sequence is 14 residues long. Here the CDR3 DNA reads TGTGCCAGCAGCGCCGGGACAGCGGTCGCGACCCAGTACTTC. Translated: CASSAGTAVATQYF.

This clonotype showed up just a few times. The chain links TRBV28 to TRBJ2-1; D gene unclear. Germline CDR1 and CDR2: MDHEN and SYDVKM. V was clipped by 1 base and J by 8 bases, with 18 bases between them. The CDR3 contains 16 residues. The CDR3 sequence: CASSLLGSSRMDEQFF. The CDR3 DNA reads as TGTGCCAGCAGTTTATTGGGGTCCTCACGTATGGATGAGCAGTTCTTC.

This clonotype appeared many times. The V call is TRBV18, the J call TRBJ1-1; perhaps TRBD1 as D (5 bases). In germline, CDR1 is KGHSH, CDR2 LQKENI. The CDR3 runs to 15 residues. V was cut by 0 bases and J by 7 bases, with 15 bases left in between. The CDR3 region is CASSPPVGQAGEAFF. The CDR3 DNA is TGTGCCAGCTCACCACCCGTCGGACAAGCCGGTGAAGCTTTCTTT.

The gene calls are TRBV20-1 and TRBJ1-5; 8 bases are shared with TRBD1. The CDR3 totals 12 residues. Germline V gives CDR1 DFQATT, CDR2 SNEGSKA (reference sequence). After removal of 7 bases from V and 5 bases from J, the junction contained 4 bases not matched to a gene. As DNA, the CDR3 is TGCAGTGTCGACAGGGGAGATCAGCCCCAGCATTTT. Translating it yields CSVDRGDQPQHF.

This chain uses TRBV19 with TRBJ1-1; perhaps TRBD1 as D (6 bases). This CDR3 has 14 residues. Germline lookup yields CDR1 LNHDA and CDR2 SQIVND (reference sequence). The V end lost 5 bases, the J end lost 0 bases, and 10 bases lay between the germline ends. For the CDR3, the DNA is TGTGCCAGTAGTGACGGACAGTTGAACACTGAAGCTTTCTTT. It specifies CASSDGQLNTEAFF.

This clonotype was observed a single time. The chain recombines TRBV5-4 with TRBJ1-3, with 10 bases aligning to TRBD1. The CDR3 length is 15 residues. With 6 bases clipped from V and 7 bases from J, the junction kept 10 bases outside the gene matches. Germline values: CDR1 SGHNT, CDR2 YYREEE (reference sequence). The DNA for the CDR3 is TGTGCCAGCACCCCGGGACAGGGGACCCCCAACACCATATATTTT. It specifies CASTPGQGTPNTIYF.

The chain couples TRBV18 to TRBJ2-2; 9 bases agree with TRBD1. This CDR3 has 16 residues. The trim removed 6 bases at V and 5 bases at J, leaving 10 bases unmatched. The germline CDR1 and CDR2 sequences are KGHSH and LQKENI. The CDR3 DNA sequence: TGTGCCAGCTCGGCCTTACCGGGACAGGGAACCGGGGAGCTGTTTTTT. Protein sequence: CASSALPGQGTGELFF.

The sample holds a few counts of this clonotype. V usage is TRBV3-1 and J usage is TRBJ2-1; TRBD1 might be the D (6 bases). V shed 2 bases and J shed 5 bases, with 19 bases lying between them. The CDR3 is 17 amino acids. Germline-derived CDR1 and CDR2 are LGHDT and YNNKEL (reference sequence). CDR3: CASSQSAGTFYNNEQFF. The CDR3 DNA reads TGTGCCAGCAGCCAATCCGCCGGGACATTCTACAACAATGAGCAGTTCTTC.

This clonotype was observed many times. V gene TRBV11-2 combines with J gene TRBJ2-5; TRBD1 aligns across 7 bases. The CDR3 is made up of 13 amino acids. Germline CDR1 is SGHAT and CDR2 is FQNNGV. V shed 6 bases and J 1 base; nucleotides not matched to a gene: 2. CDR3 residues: CASRDRIQETQYF. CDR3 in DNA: TGTGCCAGCAGGGACAGGATCCAAGAGACCCAGTACTTC.

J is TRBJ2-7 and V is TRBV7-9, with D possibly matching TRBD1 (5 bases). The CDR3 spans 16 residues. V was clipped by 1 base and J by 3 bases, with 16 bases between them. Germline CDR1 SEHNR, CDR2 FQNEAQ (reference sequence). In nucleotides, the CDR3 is TGTGCCAGCAGCTTAGGGGGCAGGGCGCCTTACTACGAGCAGTACTTC. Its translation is CASSLGGRAPYYEQYF.

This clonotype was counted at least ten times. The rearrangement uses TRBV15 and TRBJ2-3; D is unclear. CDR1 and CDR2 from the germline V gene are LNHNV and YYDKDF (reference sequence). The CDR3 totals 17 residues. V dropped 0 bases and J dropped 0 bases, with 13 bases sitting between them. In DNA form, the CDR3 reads TGTGCCACCAGCAGAGACCGCGGCGCCTCTAGCACAGATACGCAGTATTTT. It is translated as CATSRDRGASSTDTQYF.

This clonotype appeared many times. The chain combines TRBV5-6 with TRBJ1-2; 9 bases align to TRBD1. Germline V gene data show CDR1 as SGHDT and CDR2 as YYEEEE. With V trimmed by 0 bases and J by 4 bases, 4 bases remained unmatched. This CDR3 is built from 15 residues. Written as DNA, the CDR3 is TGTGCCAGCAGCTTGGGACAGGGGGGACTCTATGGCTACACCTTC. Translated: CASSLGQGGLYGYTF.

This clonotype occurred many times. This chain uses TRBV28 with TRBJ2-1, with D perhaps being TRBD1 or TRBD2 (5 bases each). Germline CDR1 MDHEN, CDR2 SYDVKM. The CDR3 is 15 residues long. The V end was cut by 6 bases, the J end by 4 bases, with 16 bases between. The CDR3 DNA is TGTGCCAGCAGCGCCTCGGGGACGGGGTACAATGAGCAGTTCTTC. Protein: CASSASGTGYNEQFF.